Sequencing of this T cell receptor (beta chain) was carried out in a study of shared clonotypes between healthy human individuals. Study background: Per donor, CD8 memory used one plate, CD8 naive used two, CD4 memory used three and CD4 naive used three.

On this clone itself: Its specificity is not known.

From germline, CDR1 is MNHEY and CDR2 SMNVEV (reference sequence). Trimming removed 4 bases from V and 0 bases from J, with 10 bases in between. This CDR3 spans 14 amino acids. Regarding the study as a whole: The represented genetic and exposure-history diversity was limited by the small number of donors.

Sequenced by immunoSEQ multiplex PCR; TCRdb stores in-frame clones only, minus some. Of some 1.5 million clones in the sample, 95% to 99% were seen once. Into CD45RA+ naive and CD45RA-negative memory subsets, the CD4+ cells were split. This receptor was taken from a man aged 25 to 40 in good health. The chain joins TRBV27 to TRBJ2-7; D is perhaps TRBD1 (6 bases). Sequencing was done on a sample of naive CD4+ T cells sorted from blood. Documented subset: CD45RA+ positively selected. The CDR3 spells CASSSDRFSYEQYF. DNA of the CDR3: TGTGCCAGCAGTTCCGACAGGTTCTCCTACGAGCAGTACTTC.